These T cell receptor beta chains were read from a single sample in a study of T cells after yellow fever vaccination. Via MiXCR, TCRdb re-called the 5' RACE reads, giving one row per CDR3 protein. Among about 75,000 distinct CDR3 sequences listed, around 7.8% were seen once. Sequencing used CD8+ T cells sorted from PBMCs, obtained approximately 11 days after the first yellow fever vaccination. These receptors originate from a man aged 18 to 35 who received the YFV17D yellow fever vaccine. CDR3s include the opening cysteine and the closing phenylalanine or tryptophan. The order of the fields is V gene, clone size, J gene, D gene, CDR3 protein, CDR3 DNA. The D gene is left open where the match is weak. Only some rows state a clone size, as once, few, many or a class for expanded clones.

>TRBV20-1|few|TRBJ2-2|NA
CSARDSGGVTGELFF
TGCAGTGCTAGAGATAGTGGCGGGGTCACCGGGGAGCTGTTTTTT
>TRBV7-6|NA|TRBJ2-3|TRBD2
CASSLLAGEGTDTQYF
TGTGCCAGCAGCTTACTAGCGGGTGAAGGCACAGATACGCAGTATTTT
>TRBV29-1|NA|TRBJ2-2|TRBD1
CSGTGGSGELFF
TGCAGCGGAACAGGGGGCAGCGGGGAGCTGTTTTTT
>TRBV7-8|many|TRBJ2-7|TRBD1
CASRAGTGPYEQYF
TGTGCCAGCAGAGCCGGGACAGGCCCCTACGAGCAGTACTTC
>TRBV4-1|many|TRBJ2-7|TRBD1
CASSQQTGRYEQYF
TGCGCCAGCAGCCAACAGACAGGGCGTTACGAGCAGTACTTC
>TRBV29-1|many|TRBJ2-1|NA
CSVDRDNEQFF
TGCAGCGTTGACAGGGACAATGAGCAGTTCTTC
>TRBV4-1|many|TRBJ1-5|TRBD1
CASSLNTGGSNQPQHF
TGCGCCAGCAGCCTCAATACAGGGGGAAGCAATCAGCCCCAGCATTTT
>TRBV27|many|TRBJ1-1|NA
CASSLSRGNTEAFF
TGTGCCAGCAGTTTATCGAGGGGCAACACTGAAGCTTTCTTT
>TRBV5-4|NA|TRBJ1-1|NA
CASSGGLGKNTEAFF
TGTGCCAGCAGCGGGGGGCTGGGGAAGAACACTGAAGCTTTCTTT
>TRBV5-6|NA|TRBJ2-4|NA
CAMGPGLGAIQYF
TGTGCCATGGGCCCAGGGCTCGGAGCCATTCAGTACTTC
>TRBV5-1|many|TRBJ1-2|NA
CASGTGAGLSDGYTF
TGCGCCAGCGGCACGGGGGCCGGTCTTTCGGATGGCTACACCTTC
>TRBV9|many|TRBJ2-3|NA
CASGRIREGTDTQYF
TGTGCCAGCGGCCGGATCAGGGAGGGCACAGATACGCAGTATTTT
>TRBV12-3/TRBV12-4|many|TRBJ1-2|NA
CASSLGRNYGYTF
TGTGCCAGCAGTTTAGGCCGGAACTATGGCTACACCTTC
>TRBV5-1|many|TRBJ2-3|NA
CASSLGLSSTDTQYF
TGCGCCAGCAGCTTGGGACTGTCTAGCACAGATACGCAGTATTTT
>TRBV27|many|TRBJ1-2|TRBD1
CASSVAGQGAGYGYTF
TGTGCCAGCAGTGTAGCGGGACAGGGGGCTGGCTATGGCTACACCTTC
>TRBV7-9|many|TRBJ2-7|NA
CASSLGLSPWEQYF
TGTGCCAGCAGCTTAGGACTATCCCCGTGGGAGCAGTACTTC
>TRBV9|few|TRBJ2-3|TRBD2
CASSGLTSEDTQYF
TGTGCCAGCAGCGGACTCACTAGCGAAGATACGCAGTATTTT
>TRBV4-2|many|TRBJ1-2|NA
CASSPKHQLLVGGYTF
TGTGCCAGCAGCCCAAAGCACCAGTTGTTGGTAGGTGGCTACACCTTC
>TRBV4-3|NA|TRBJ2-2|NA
CASSLLWGEHPDPSIGELFF
TGCGCCAGCAGCCTCCTATGGGGAGAGCATCCCGACCCGAGTATCGGGGAGCTGTTTTTT
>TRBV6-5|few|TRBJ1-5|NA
CASSYQGKNQPQHF
TGTGCCAGCAGTTACCAGGGGAAGAATCAGCCCCAGCATTTT
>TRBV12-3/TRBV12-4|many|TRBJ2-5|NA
CASSYSPGDKQETQYF
TGTGCCAGCAGTTACTCGCCTGGGGACAAACAAGAGACCCAGTACTTC
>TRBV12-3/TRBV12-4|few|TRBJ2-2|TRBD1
CASSRQGAGELFF
TGTGCCAGCAGTCGTCAGGGGGCCGGGGAGCTGTTTTTT